A selection of T cell receptor beta chains follows, all from one sample in a study of cytomegalovirus exposure and HLA in healthy donors. TCRdb's table, derived via immunoSEQ multiplex PCR, lists solely in-frame clones and lacks some. The sample includes more than 90,000 clones, more than 70% of them seen just once. Sequencing input: PBMCs. These receptors originate from a female donor in good health and CMV-seronegative. Each CDR3 is given without its conserved first and last residue. A D gene is named only where the DNA matches it firmly.

j_gene | v_gene | d_gene | CDR3aa
TRBJ1-1 | TRBV30 | - | AWSGQPEAF
TRBJ2-1 | TRBV6-5 | - | ASSYRGNEQF
TRBJ1-1 | TRBV15 | - | ATSRETGPYTEAF
TRBJ1-2 | TRBV6-6 | TRBD1 | ASRSTGGNYGYT
TRBJ2-7 | TRBV11-2 | - | ASSLDGLSYEQY
TRBJ1-5 | TRBV19 | - | ASSDSFQPQH
TRBJ1-1 | TRBV4-1 | TRBD1 | ASSQAGGGWTEAF
TRBJ1-2 | TRBV19 | TRBD1 | ASNSFQGDGYT
TRBJ1-1 | TRBV28 | - | AAERQRGEAF
TRBJ2-2 | TRBV5-5 | TRBD2 | ASSKERGADTGELF
- | TRBV5-1 | - | ASSETGSYEQY
TRBJ2-7 | TRBV7-9 | TRBD1 | ASRRAPGQVSYEQY
TRBJ1-5 | TRBV5-8 | TRBD1 | ASSWEDRLNQPQH
TRBJ1-1 | TRBV28 | - | ASSLPGRNTEAF
TRBJ2-1 | TRBV19 | TRBD2 | ASTRGAGVWNEQF
TRBJ2-5 | TRBV19 | - | ASSWGQSQETQY
TRBJ2-7 | TRBV7-9 | - | ASSFPGVYEQY
TRBJ1-4 | TRBV7-2 | TRBD1 | ASSSGQGTTNEKLF
TRBJ2-2 | TRBV7-3 | TRBD2 | ASSSLAGVNTGELF
TRBJ2-1 | TRBV5-1 | - | ASSSIKHGQLDEQF
TRBJ2-3 | TRBV30 | - | AWSRPEDYTDTQY
TRBJ1-6 | TRBV7-2 | TRBD1 | ASSTGQVGPSPLH